The next 7 T cell receptor beta chains were all read from a single sample in a study of post-analysis software for immune sequencing data. Prepared TCR beta cDNA libraries contained unique molecular identifiers. MiXCR was run by TCRdb on the PCR reads, yielding one entry per CDR3 protein. The table has under 900,000 distinct CDR3 sequences, roughly 50% seen once. These receptors lack a known antigen. Study-wide results and caveats: About five TRBV segments occurring more often in patients than controls included TRBV5-6, TRBV5-1 and TRBV20-1.

Sample: blood. These receptors all come from a girl aged 10-17 years with multiple sclerosis.

The chain employs TRBV29-1 and TRBJ2-3; 9 bases match TRBD2. Trimming removed 0 bases from V and 8 bases from J; junction bases left unmatched: 15. The CDR3 extends over 17 amino acids. CDR1 SQVTM and CDR2 ANQGSEA come from the germline V gene. The CDR3 nucleotides read TGCAGCGTTGAAGATCGCCTAGCGGGAACCCTGGGGAGTACGCAGTATTTT. Residues: CSVEDRLAGTLGSTQYF.

V is TRBV7-9 and J is TRBJ1-6; 9 nucleotides line up with TRBD1. Unmatched junction bases numbered 6, after V lost 5 bases and J lost 10 bases. This CDR3 is built from 14 residues. Germline loops: CDR1 SEHNR, CDR2 FQNEAQ (reference sequence). The CDR3 DNA sequence: TGTGCCAGCAGCCTGAGGACAGGGGACTCACCCCTCCACTTT. Translation: CASSLRTGDSPLHF.

This clonotype was seen just once. This chain uses TRBV20-1 with TRBJ2-5, with TRBD2 identical over 12 bases. The V segment lost 6 bases and the J segment 0 bases; nucleotides outside the gene matches: 5. CDR3 length: 15 residues. Germline V CDR1 and CDR2: DFQATT, SNEGSKA (reference sequence). The CDR3 sequence is CSAVGLAGYQETQYF. The CDR3 coding sequence is TGCAGTGCCGTTGGACTAGCGGGGTACCAAGAGACCCAGTACTTC.

The chain recombines TRBV12-3 or TRBV12-4 with TRBJ1-2; D unclear. The CDR3 covers 14 residues. Trimming took off 3 bases at V and 3 bases at J, with 11 bases between the two ends. CDR3: CASSFGELDYGYTF. DNA of the CDR3: TGTGCCAGCAGTTTTGGAGAATTAGACTATGGCTACACCTTC.

This chain connects TRBV6-2 or TRBV6-3 to TRBJ2-7; 7 bases map to TRBD1. Looked up from germline, CDR1 is MNHEY and CDR2 is SVGEGT. V trimming: 6 bases; J trimming: 0 bases; junction bases outside the gene matches: 5. The CDR3 covers 14 residues. CDR3 loop: CASRTGTDSYEQYF. The CDR3 DNA reads TGTGCCAGCAGAACCGGGACAGACTCCTACGAGCAGTACTTC.

The chain joins TRBV29-1 to TRBJ1-1, with D perhaps TRBD1 (5 bases). The V and J ends lost 3 bases and 1 base respectively, with 9 bases between them. Germline V lookup: CDR1 SQVTM, CDR2 ANQGSEA. The length of the CDR3 is 13 residues. As DNA, the CDR3 is TGCAGCGTTGAGTATGGGACGAACACTGAAGCTTTCTTT. It encodes CSVEYGTNTEAFF.

This chain joins TRBV5-1 and TRBJ2-6; unclear D gene. The V gene's germline CDR1 is SGHRS and CDR2 YFSETQ. The germline V and J ends were trimmed by 0 bases and 0 bases, with 7 bases remaining between them. The CDR3 loop spans 16 amino acids. CDR3 loop: CASSLVARSGANVLTF. In DNA, the CDR3 is TGCGCCAGCAGCTTGGTCGCGCGCTCTGGGGCCAACGTCCTGACTTTC.